These 5 T cell receptor beta chains were all obtained from the same sample, sequenced in a study of a mutant IDH1 vaccine in newly diagnosed glioma. These receptors have no identified antigens. Using immunoSEQ multiplex PCR, the repertoire was profiled, and TCRdb retains in-frame clones only, with some absent. The repertoire consists of about 64,000 clones, with about four fifths occurring once and the leading ten covering more than 7.5%. Time point meaning: week 11, during vaccination. In the vaccine, a single dose held 300 ug of the mutant IDH1 20-mer peptide, along with topical imiquimod. The material was PBMCs, obtained from a glioma patient whose treatment included an IDH1 peptide vaccine. The source is a woman in her 50s with glioma.

The chain has TRBV19 and TRBJ1-1; TRBD1 is a possible D gene (6 bases). The CDR3 is made up of 13 amino acids. Per germline, CDR1 LNHDA and CDR2 SQIVND (reference sequence). V was shortened by 10 bases and J by 1 base, with 13 bases between the two germline ends. Written as DNA, the CDR3 is TGTGCCACCTCACAGGGACGGAACACTGAAGCTTTCTTT. Its protein product is CATSQGRNTEAFF.

The chain combines TRBV7-9 with TRBJ2-2; no clear D gene. Germline V gene data show CDR1 as SEHNR and CDR2 as FQNEAQ (reference sequence). V lost 1 base, J lost 4 bases, and 7 bases lay in between. The CDR3 is 14 amino acids. The CDR3 bases are TGTGCCAGCAGCTTAGGCCCGGGCACCGGGGAGCTGTTTTTT. Translation gives CASSLGPGTGELFF. Full variable domain (outside the CDR3, taken from reference TRBV7-9 and TRBJ2-2): DTGVSQNPRHKITKRGQNVTFRCDPISEHNRLYWYRQTLGQGPEFLTYFQNEAQLEKSRLLSDRFSAERPKGSFSTLEIQRTEQGDSAMYLCASSLGPGTGELFFGEGSRLTVL.

This clone was found once. DNA of the CDR3: TGTGCCAGCAGCAAAGCGCGGGACAGAAGAGCACAGCACTACGAGCAGTACTTC. Translating it yields CASSKARDRRAQHYEQYF. This chain connects TRBV21-1 to TRBJ2-7; TRBD1 is the table's D call, not checked against the DNA. TRBV21-1 is classified as a pseudogene. This CDR3 comprises 18 residues.

The rearrangement uses TRBV10-3 and TRBJ1-5; 7 bases are a match to TRBD1. V shed 0 bases and J 5 bases; nucleotides not matched to a gene: 4. In germline, CDR1 is ENHRY, CDR2 SYGVKD. This CDR3 comprises 15 residues. As DNA, the CDR3 is TGTGCCATCAGTGAGTCCGGAGGGGGCGATCAGCCCCAGCATTTT. This encodes CAISESGGGDQPQHF.

The V call is TRBV18, the J call TRBJ2-6; TRBD1 might be the D (6 bases). Between the trimmed V and J ends, which lost 3 bases and 0 bases, there was a span of 15 bases. Germline V CDR1 and CDR2: KGHSH, LQKENI. This CDR3 is 18 amino acids long. The CDR3 nucleotides are TGTGCCAGCTCACCTTTTTGGACAGAGAGCTCTGGGGCCAACGTCCTGACTTTC. It specifies CASSPFWTESSGANVLTF.